This T cell receptor beta chain was profiled in a study of blood T cell repertoires in COVID-19. Study context: The United States, Italy and Spain provided the acute and convalescent COVID-19 samples. The cDNA or gDNA used as material had been derived from T cells, B-cell-depleted T cells, or PBMCs.

Original analysis: The assay estimated nucleated cells by amplifying reference gene primers. Method: immunoSEQ multiplex PCR; TCRdb's copy keeps in-frame clones and lacks some. The DNA was the basis for D and trimming; V, J and clone size are from that table. The table lists more than 120,000 clones, approximately 90% of them singletons, with around 26% in the top ten. Per germline, CDR1 SQVTM and CDR2 ANQGSEA. The CDR3 has 13 residues. V lost 0 bases, J lost 2 bases, and 8 bases lay in between. The sequencing input was peripheral blood. The chain couples TRBV29-1 to TRBJ2-7; D is unclear. The TCR originated in a human donor in a cohort sampled during active COVID-19. CDR3 coding DNA: TGCAGCGTTGAAGATCCAGAAGCCTACGAGCAGTACTTC. Translated: CSVEDPEAYEQYF.